The present TCR beta chain was sequenced within a study of blood T cell repertoires in COVID-19. Study-wide context: COVID-19 samples from acute and convalescent phases originated in the United States, Italy and Spain.

Profiling relied on immunoSEQ multiplex PCR, and the TCRdb table lists in-frame clones only, not all of them. The sample has roughly 230,000 clones; about nine tenths are singletons. Participants' own reports of clinical history determined their cohort assignment. Losses at the gene ends were 2 bases for V and 14 bases for J; bases not matched to a gene: 12. Looked up from germline, CDR1 is MDHEN and CDR2 is SYDVKM. The CDR3 covers 15 residues. Sequencing input: PBMCs or T cells enriched from blood (not recorded which). The receptor's source is a man aged 25 to 40 in a cohort exposed to, infected with or recovered from COVID-19 (not recorded which). This rearrangement joins TRBV28 to TRBJ1-6; 7 bases map to TRBD1. Here the CDR3 reads CASSLIQQGPRSLHF. CDR3 DNA: TGTGCCAGCAGTTTAATACAACAGGGGCCCAGGTCCCTCCACTTT.